A selection of T cell receptor beta chains follows, all from one sample in a study of shared clonotypes between healthy human individuals. This table comes from immunoSEQ multiplex PCR, and its TCRdb copy is limited to in-frame clones, with some not included. Of about 2.2 million clones listed, about 92% were seen once; the top ten hold under 2%. Sequencing was performed on naive CD8+ T cells from PBMCs. These receptors were collected from a young man in good health. Some clones in this sample may be carry-over from other donors' samples. Both conserved end residues are part of each CDR3. The D gene is left open where the match is weak. Size is omitted from some rows. Given values are once, few, many or a class for expanded clones.

NA	NA	TRBV27	TRBJ2-1	CASSHILSSYNEQFF	TGTGCCAGCAGCCACATACTTAGCTCCTACAATGAGCAGTTCTTC
TRBD2	NA	TRBV6-4	TRBJ2-7	CASSGFSVGGPDEQYF	TGTGCCAGCAGTGGTTTTTCTGTGGGAGGGCCGGACGAGCAGTACTTC
NA	NA	TRBV6-1	TRBJ2-7	CAIAAGTSYEQYF	TGTGCCATCGCTGCCGGGACCTCCTACGAGCAGTACTTC
TRBD2	NA	TRBV7-6	TRBJ2-3	CASSFSGSSTDTQYF	TGTGCCAGCAGCTTTAGCGGGAGTAGCACAGATACGCAGTATTTT
NA	NA	TRBV6-1	TRBJ2-1	CASRDASEQFF	TGTGCCAGCAGGGACGCCTCCGAGCAGTTCTTC
NA	NA	TRBV5-1	TRBJ2-7	CASSVGGKTENSYEQYF	TGCGCCAGCAGCGTAGGCGGGAAGACAGAGAACTCCTACGAGCAGTACTTC
NA	NA	TRBV27	TRBJ2-5	CASTSRQEETQYF	TGTGCCAGCACATCTAGGCAGGAAGAGACCCAGTACTTC
NA	few	TRBV27	TRBJ2-7	CASSYTSSYEQYF	TGTGCCAGCAGTTATACAAGCTCCTACGAGCAGTACTTC
NA	once	TRBV11-2	TRBJ2-3	CASSLVPHRYRGTDTQYF	TGTGCCAGCAGCTTAGTTCCCCACAGATACAGGGGCACAGATACGCAGTATTTT
TRBD2	NA	TRBV5-1	TRBJ2-7	CASSPGGRVSDEQYF	TGCGCCAGCAGCCCCGGGGGGAGGGTGAGCGACGAGCAGTACTTC
TRBD2	NA	TRBV28	TRBJ2-7	CASSSSGSEEQYF	TGTGCCAGCAGTAGTAGCGGGAGTGAGGAGCAGTACTTC
TRBD1	NA	TRBV9	TRBJ2-7	CASSPRTGSSYEQYF	TGTGCCAGCAGCCCTCGGACAGGAAGCTCCTACGAGCAGTACTTC
NA	NA	TRBV10-2	TRBJ1-5	CASSENRGVQPQHF	TGCGCCAGCAGTGAGAACCGGGGGGTTCAGCCCCAGCATTTT
NA	NA	TRBV7-2	TRBJ2-1	CASSQRFTYSNEQFF	TGTGCCAGCAGCCAACGGTTCACCTACAGCAATGAGCAGTTCTTC
NA	NA	TRBV5-4	TRBJ2-1	CASTLSSGAWRYNEQFF	TGTGCCAGCACCCTATCCTCTGGCGCCTGGAGGTACAATGAGCAGTTCTTC
NA	NA	TRBV6-1	TRBJ2-3	CASSENDRIFTDTQYF	TGTGCCAGCAGTGAAAACGACAGAATCTTCACAGATACGCAGTATTTT
NA	NA	TRBV6-4	TRBJ1-1	CASSDSWGTEAFF	TGTGCCAGCAGTGACTCGTGGGGAACTGAAGCTTTCTTT
NA	NA	TRBV12-5	TRBJ1-1	CATPLGRAEAFF	TGTGCTACCCCCTTGGGGCGGGCTGAAGCTTTCTTT
NA	NA	TRBV7-9	TRBJ2-1	CASSWKSGAYNEQFF	TGTGCCAGCAGCTGGAAAAGTGGGGCCTACAATGAGCAGTTCTTC
TRBD2	NA	TRBV10-3	TRBJ2-1	CAIRQNYISRDGGDEQFF	TGTGCCATCCGACAGAACTACATCTCGAGGGATGGGGGGGATGAGCAGTTCTTC
NA	NA	TRBV5-6	TRBJ2-7	CASSPPGTAYEQYF	TGTGCCAGCAGCCCCCCCGGGACGGCCTACGAGCAGTACTTC
NA	NA	TRBV6-1	TRBJ2-7	CASSLSAAYEQYF	TGTGCCAGCAGTTTATCGGCGGCGTACGAGCAGTACTTC
TRBD1	once	TRBV9	TRBJ1-1	CASSVAGGQANTEAFF	TGTGCCAGCAGCGTAGCGGGGGGACAGGCAAACACTGAAGCTTTCTTT
TRBD2	NA	TRBV2	TRBJ2-7	CASSVWGGARSHEQYF	TGTGCCAGCAGTGTTTGGGGGGGTGCGAGGAGCCACGAGCAGTACTTC
NA	NA	TRBV23-1	TRBJ1-5	CASSPNFRLFNQPQHF	TGCGCCAGCAGTCCAAATTTCAGGCTGTTCAATCAGCCCCAGCATTTT
TRBD2	NA	TRBV7-2	TRBJ2-7	CASSPGTSGYEQYF	TGTGCCAGCAGCCCCGGGACTAGCGGTTACGAGCAGTACTTC
NA	NA	TRBV6-1	TRBJ2-7	CASSEGRWTYEQYF	TGTGCCAGCAGTGAAGGTCGTTGGACCTACGAGCAGTACTTC
NA	NA	TRBV19	TRBJ1-1	CASSIDLLTEAFF	TGTGCCAGTAGTATAGATCTCCTCACTGAAGCTTTCTTT
NA	NA	TRBV7-2	TRBJ2-1	CASSALPTGHSYNEQFF	TGTGCCAGCAGCGCCCTCCCGACGGGTCACTCCTACAATGAGCAGTTCTTC
NA	NA	TRBV7-9	TRBJ2-5	CASSSPVHWDF	TGTGCCAGCAGCTCGCCGGTCCATTGGGACTTC
NA	NA	TRBV14	TRBJ2-7	CASSQDVGSYEQYF	TGTGCCAGCAGCCAAGATGTCGGGAGCTACGAGCAGTACTTC
TRBD2	NA	TRBV4-1	TRBJ2-5	CASSQELAGAVETQYF	TGCGCCAGCAGCCAAGAACTAGCGGGAGCTGTGGAGACCCAGTACTTC
NA	few	TRBV4-1	TRBJ1-5	CASSRDSNQPQHF	TGCGCCAGCAGCCGGGACAGCAATCAGCCCCAGCATTTT
TRBD2	NA	TRBV29-1	TRBJ2-3	CSVERGSGLDTQYF	TGCAGCGTTGAACGGGGTAGCGGGTTAGATACGCAGTATTTT
NA	NA	TRBV5-6	TRBJ2-1	CASSQRLENPYNEQFF	TGTGCCAGCAGTCAACGGCTGGAGAACCCCTACAATGAGCAGTTCTTC
NA	NA	TRBV19	TRBJ2-3	CASSMPKSQGGDTQYF	TGTGCCAGTAGTATGCCTAAGAGTCAGGGAGGAGATACGCAGTATTTT
NA	NA	TRBV7-3	TRBJ2-2	CASSLKSRGGTNTGELFF	TGTGCCAGCAGCTTAAAAAGCCGAGGCGGGACGAACACCGGGGAGCTGTTTTTT
TRBD2	NA	TRBV27	TRBJ2-1	CASSLIAGSTYNEQFF	TGTGCCAGCAGTCTCATAGCGGGCTCAACCTACAATGAGCAGTTCTTC
NA	NA	TRBV7-9	TRBJ2-1	CASSQLVADDWGNEQFF	TGTGCCAGCAGCCAGTTGGTAGCGGATGATTGGGGAAATGAGCAGTTCTTC
NA	NA	TRBV7-3	TRBJ2-1	CASSLMGGSGYNEQFF	TGTGCCAGCAGCTTAATGGGTGGGAGTGGATACAATGAGCAGTTCTTC
NA	NA	TRBV2	TRBJ2-3	CASSEVASPSTDTQYF	TGTGCCAGCAGTGAAGTGGCCAGCCCTAGCACAGATACGCAGTATTTT
NA	NA	TRBV7-9	TRBJ2-1	CASSRGGASFDPYNEQFF	TGTGCCAGCAGCCGAGGTGGCGCGTCCTTCGATCCCTACAATGAGCAGTTCTTC
NA	NA	TRBV7-9	TRBJ2-5	CASGRSPSGQETQYF	TGTGCCAGCGGGCGGTCGCCGAGCGGACAAGAGACCCAGTACTTC
NA	NA	TRBV27	TRBJ2-1	CASSLFTFNEQFF	TGTGCCAGCAGTTTGTTCACTTTCAATGAGCAGTTCTTC
NA	once	TRBV28	TRBJ1-1	CASRRPGPGGPTEAFF	TGTGCCAGCAGGCGACCCGGACCGGGTGGTCCCACTGAAGCTTTCTTT
TRBD2	NA	TRBV6-5	TRBJ2-2	CASSVGLANTGELFF	TGTGCCAGCAGTGTTGGACTAGCCAACACCGGGGAGCTGTTTTTT
NA	NA	TRBV5-4	TRBJ2-7	CASSLGDYEQYF	TGTGCCAGCAGCTTGGGCGACTACGAGCAGTACTTC
NA	NA	TRBV11-2	TRBJ2-7	CASSLEALSSYEQYF	TGTGCCAGCAGCTTAGAGGCGCTCAGTTCCTACGAGCAGTACTTC
TRBD2	NA	TRBV5-6	TRBJ2-1	CASSSASAGGANEQFF	TGTGCCAGCAGCTCCGCTTCGGCGGGAGGGGCCAATGAGCAGTTCTTC
TRBD1	NA	TRBV5-6	TRBJ2-7	CASSFGTGNEQYF	TGTGCCAGCAGCTTCGGGACAGGGAACGAGCAGTACTTC
TRBD2	NA	TRBV6-5	TRBJ2-3	CASSYTGTRRTDTQYF	TGTGCCAGCAGTTACACCGGGACTAGACGCACAGATACGCAGTATTTT